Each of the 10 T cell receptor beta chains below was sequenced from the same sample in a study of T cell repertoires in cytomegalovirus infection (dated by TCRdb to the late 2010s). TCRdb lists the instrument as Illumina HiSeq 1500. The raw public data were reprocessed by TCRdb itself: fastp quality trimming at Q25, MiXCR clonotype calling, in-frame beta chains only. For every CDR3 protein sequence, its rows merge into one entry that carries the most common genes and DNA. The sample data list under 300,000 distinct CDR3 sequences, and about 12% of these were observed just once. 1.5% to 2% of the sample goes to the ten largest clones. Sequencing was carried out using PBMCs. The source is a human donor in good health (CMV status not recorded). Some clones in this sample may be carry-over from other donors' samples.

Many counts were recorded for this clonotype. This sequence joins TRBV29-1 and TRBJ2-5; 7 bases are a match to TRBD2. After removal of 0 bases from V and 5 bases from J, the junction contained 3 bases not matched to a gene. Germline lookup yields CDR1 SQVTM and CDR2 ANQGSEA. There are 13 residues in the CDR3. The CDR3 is CSVEDAGVETQYF. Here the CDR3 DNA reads TGCAGCGTTGAAGACGCGGGAGTGGAGACCCAGTACTTC.

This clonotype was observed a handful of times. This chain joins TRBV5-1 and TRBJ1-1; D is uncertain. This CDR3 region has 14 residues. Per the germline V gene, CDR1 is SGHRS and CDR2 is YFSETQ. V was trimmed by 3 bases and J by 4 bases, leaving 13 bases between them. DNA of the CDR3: TGCGCCAGCAGCTCGGGCACACAGAGCACTGAAGCTTTCTTT. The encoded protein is CASSSGTQSTEAFF.

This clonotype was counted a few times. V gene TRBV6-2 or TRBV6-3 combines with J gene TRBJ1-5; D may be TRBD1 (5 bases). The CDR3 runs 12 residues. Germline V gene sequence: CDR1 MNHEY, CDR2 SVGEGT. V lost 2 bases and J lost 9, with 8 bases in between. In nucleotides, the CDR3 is TGTGCCAGCAGTTACGGGACCGGGCCCCAGCATTTT. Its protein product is CASSYGTGPQHF.

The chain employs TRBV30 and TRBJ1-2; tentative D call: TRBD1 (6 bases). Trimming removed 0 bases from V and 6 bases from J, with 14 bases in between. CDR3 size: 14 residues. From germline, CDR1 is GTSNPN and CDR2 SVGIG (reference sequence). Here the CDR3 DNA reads TGTGCCTGGAGTGTACGCCAGGGGATGGATGGCTACACCTTC. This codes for CAWSVRQGMDGYTF.

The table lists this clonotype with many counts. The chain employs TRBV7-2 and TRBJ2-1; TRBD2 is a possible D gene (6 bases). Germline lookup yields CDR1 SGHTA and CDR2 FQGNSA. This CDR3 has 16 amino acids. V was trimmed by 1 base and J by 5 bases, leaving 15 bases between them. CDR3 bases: TGTGCCAGCAGCTTAGGCCTAGCGATGCAGAACAATGAGCAGTTCTTC. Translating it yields CASSLGLAMQNNEQFF.

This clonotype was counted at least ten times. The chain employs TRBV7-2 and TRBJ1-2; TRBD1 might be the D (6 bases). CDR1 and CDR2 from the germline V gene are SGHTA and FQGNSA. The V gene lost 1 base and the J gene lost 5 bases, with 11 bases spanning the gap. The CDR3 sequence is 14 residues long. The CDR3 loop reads CASSLDRQGYGYTF. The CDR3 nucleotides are TGTGCCAGCAGCTTAGATCGGCAGGGGTATGGCTACACCTTC.

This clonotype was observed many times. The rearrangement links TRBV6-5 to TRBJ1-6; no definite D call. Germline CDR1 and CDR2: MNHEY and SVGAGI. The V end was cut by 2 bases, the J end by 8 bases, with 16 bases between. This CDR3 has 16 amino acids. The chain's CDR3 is CASSYVAARVDSPLHF. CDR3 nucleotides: TGTGCCAGCAGTTACGTGGCAGCACGAGTTGATTCACCCCTCCACTTT.

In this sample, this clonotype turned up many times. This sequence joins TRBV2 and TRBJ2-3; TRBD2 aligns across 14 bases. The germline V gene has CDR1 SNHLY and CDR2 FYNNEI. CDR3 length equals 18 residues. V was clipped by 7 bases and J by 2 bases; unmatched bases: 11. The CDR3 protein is CASMGLAGDALYTDTQYF. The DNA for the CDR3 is TGTGCCAGCATGGGACTAGCGGGGGACGCCCTTTACACAGATACGCAGTATTTT.

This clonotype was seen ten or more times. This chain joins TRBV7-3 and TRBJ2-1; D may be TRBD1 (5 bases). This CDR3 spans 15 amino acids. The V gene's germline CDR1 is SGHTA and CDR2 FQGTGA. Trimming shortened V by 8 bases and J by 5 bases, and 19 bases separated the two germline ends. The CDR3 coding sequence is TGTGCCAGCGCCAATCAGGGTCCCGCAAACAATGAGCAGTTCTTC. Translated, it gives CASANQGPANNEQFF.

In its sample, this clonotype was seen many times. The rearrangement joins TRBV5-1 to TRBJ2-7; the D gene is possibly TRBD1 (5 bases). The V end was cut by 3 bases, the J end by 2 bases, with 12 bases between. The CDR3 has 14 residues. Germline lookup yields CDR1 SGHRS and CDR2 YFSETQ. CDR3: CASSSGQDTYEQYF. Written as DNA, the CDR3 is TGCGCCAGCAGCTCAGGCCAGGACACCTACGAGCAGTACTTC.